This T cell receptor (beta chain) was observed in a study of shared clonotypes between healthy human individuals. General study points: What naive subsets generally showed was a larger estimated richness than memory subsets showed. With few donors, the genetic and exposure-history diversity represented was limited. It was only blood that was sampled, and tissue repertoires likely differ.

Trimming at V came to 10 bases and at J to 3 bases, leaving 9 bases not matched to a gene. The CDR3 has 13 residues. The germline gives CDR1 PRHDT, CDR2 FYEKMQ (reference sequence). A note on this clone: Its antigen remains unidentified.

Positive CCR7 selection of CD45RO-negative cells yielded the naive CD8 cells, and terminally differentiated effector memory CD45RA+ cells were excluded. Every contributor of samples was a Caucasian grown-up residing in Nashville, Tennessee. Assay: immunoSEQ multiplex PCR; the TCRdb copy retains only in-frame clones and omits some. The sample consists of 1.5 million to 2.5 million clones, approximately 94% of them appearing once. The sequenced sample was naive CD8+ T cells sorted from blood. V and J are TRBV13 and TRBJ2-7, with 7 bases lining up with TRBD1. The receptor was derived from a man between 18 and 29 years old in good health. The CDR3 DNA follows: TGTGCCACCACAGGGGAATCAAACTACGAGCAGTACTTC. It is translated as CATTGESNYEQYF.